These T cell receptor beta chains were read from a single sample in a study of post-analysis software for immune sequencing data. TCRdb re-analysed the PCR reads in MiXCR, keeping a single row per CDR3 protein. Here the sample spans approximately 570,000 distinct CDR3 sequences, roughly 46% being singletons. Specimen: blood. The receptor set was obtained from a girl between 10 and 17 years old with multiple sclerosis. The CDR3 runs from the conserved cysteine through the conserved F or W. A D gene is named only where the DNA matches it firmly. Clone size is stated in some rows and not others, as once, few, many or a class when expanded.

V gene	D gene	J gene	clone size	CDR3 protein	CDR3 DNA
TRBV11-2	TRBD1	TRBJ2-7	-	CASSWTGGPTPYEQYF	TGTGCCAGCAGCTGGACAGGGGGGCCGACACCCTACGAGCAGTACTTC
TRBV28	-	TRBJ1-5	-	CASREMGNQPQHF	TGTGCCAGCAGAGAAATGGGCAATCAGCCCCAGCATTTT
TRBV20-1	TRBD2	TRBJ2-7	-	CSARIASGSSYEQYF	TGCAGTGCTAGAATCGCTAGCGGGAGCTCCTACGAGCAGTACTTC
TRBV29-1	-	TRBJ2-7	-	CSVEGRAGVNNEQYF	TGCAGCGTTGAGGGCCGTGCAGGGGTAAATAACGAGCAGTACTTC
TRBV20-1	-	TRBJ1-2	-	CSAWGREGYTF	TGCAGTGCATGGGGGAGGGAAGGCTACACCTTC
TRBV29-1	TRBD1	TRBJ2-7	few	CSVEGGQDEQYF	TGCAGCGTTGAAGGGGGACAGGACGAGCAGTACTTC
TRBV5-1	-	TRBJ1-2	once	CASSLGEKGRGYGYTF	TGCGCCAGCAGCTTGGGCGAAAAAGGACGGGGCTATGGCTACACCTTC
TRBV24-1	TRBD2	TRBJ2-7	few	CATSDSSGDYSYEQYF	TGTGCCACCAGTGATTCCAGCGGGGATTACTCCTACGAGCAGTACTTC
TRBV7-9	-	TRBJ1-6	-	CASSFGRNSPLHF	TGTGCCAGCAGCTTTGGACGCAATTCACCCCTCCACTTT
TRBV27	-	TRBJ2-5	few	CASSFLGARETQYF	TGTGCCAGCAGTTTCCTTGGCGCGAGGGAGACCCAGTACTTC
TRBV3-1	-	TRBJ1-1	-	CASSQDRPSLGAFF	TGTGCCAGCAGCCAAGATAGGCCATCCTTGGGAGCTTTCTTT
TRBV7-2	-	TRBJ2-1	-	CASSLRRISYNEQFF	TGTGCCAGCAGCTTGCGTAGGATCTCCTACAATGAGCAGTTCTTC
TRBV5-1	-	TRBJ2-5	-	CASSPYAGTDETQYF	TGCGCCAGCAGCCCCTACGCAGGGACTGACGAGACCCAGTACTTC
TRBV11-3	TRBD2	TRBJ2-3	few	CASSPGLASTDTQYF	TGTGCCAGCAGCCCTGGACTAGCTAGCACAGATACGCAGTATTTT
TRBV10-2	-	TRBJ2-3	-	CASFVADTQYF	TGCGCCAGCTTTGTCGCAGATACGCAGTATTTT
TRBV29-1	-	TRBJ1-1	-	CSVAAENTEAFF	TGCAGCGTTGCGGCGGAGAACACTGAAGCTTTCTTT
TRBV5-1	TRBD1	TRBJ2-5	-	CASRSGTGVYQETQYF	TGCGCCAGCAGATCCGGGACAGGGGTTTATCAAGAGACCCAGTACTTC
TRBV6-1	-	TRBJ2-5	-	CASSDTGRAWETQYF	TGTGCCAGCAGTGATACCGGCAGGGCATGGGAGACCCAGTACTTC
TRBV5-6	TRBD1	TRBJ2-7	few	CASHSGTGPHEQYF	TGTGCCAGCCATTCCGGGACAGGCCCCCACGAGCAGTACTTC
TRBV11-2	-	TRBJ2-3	-	CASSSEGLSDTQYF	TGTGCCAGCAGCTCAGAAGGGCTTTCAGATACGCAGTATTTT
TRBV29-1	-	TRBJ1-4	-	CSARTEGKLFF	TGCAGCGCCCGGACGGAGGGAAAACTGTTTTTT
TRBV7-2	-	TRBJ2-7	few	CASSHEGAGGPPSEQYF	TGTGCCAGCAGCCATGAGGGGGCGGGGGGACCTCCCAGCGAGCAGTACTTC